What follows are 21 T cell receptor beta chains derived from one specimen sequenced in a study of blood T cell repertoires in COVID-19. The assay was immunoSEQ multiplex PCR, and TCRdb's table has in-frame clones only and misses some. The sample records 150,000 to 200,000 clones, 80% to 90% being singletons. Sample: peripheral blood. The receptors come from a man aged 50-59 years with active or convalescent COVID-19.

V usage is TRBV3-1 (or the pseudogene TRBV3-2) and J usage is TRBJ2-3; TRBD2 aligns across 10 bases. The trim removed 3 bases at V and 2 bases at J, leaving 17 bases unmatched. Germline V CDR1 and CDR2: LGHDT, YNNKEL (reference sequence). CDR3 length: 20 residues. The CDR3: CASSHPFGASGGSSTDTQYF. The CDR3 nucleotides are TGTGCCAGCAGCCACCCTTTTGGGGCTAGCGGGGGAAGTTCCACAGATACGCAGTATTTT.

V and J are TRBV5-1 and TRBJ2-1, with 8 bases that match TRBD1. Losses at the gene ends were 4 bases for V and 6 bases for J; bases not matched to a gene: 12. CDR1 SGHRS and CDR2 YFSETQ come from the germline V gene. This CDR3 comprises 16 residues. The CDR3 is CASSPGRTGPINEQFF. Written as DNA, the CDR3 is TGCGCCAGCAGCCCGGGGAGGACAGGGCCCATCAATGAGCAGTTCTTC. Based on the CDR3 plus reference TRBV5-1 and TRBJ2-1, the full variable domain is KAGVTQTPRYLIKTRGQQVTLSCSPISGHRSVSWYQQTPGQGLQFLFEYFSETQRNKGNFPGRFSGRQFSNSRSEMNVSTLELGDSALYLCASSPGRTGPINEQFFGPGTRLTVL.

The V and J genes are TRBV28 and TRBJ1-1, with D possibly being TRBD1 (5 bases). Trimming took off 4 bases at V and 4 bases at J, with 7 bases between the two ends. The germline V gene encodes CDR1 MDHEN and CDR2 SYDVKM. This CDR3 has 12 amino acids. CDR3 sequence reads: CASSWGGTEAFF. CDR3 DNA: TGTGCCAGCAGTTGGGGGGGCACTGAAGCTTTCTTT.

The chain carries TRBV7-7 and TRBJ1-5, with unresolved D. There are 13 residues in the CDR3. Per the germline V gene, CDR1 is SSHAT and CDR2 is FNYEAQ (reference sequence). V lost 6 bases and J 6 bases, leaving 12 bases between the germline ends. The CDR3 is CASSLTFGQPQHF. The CDR3 DNA reads as TGTGCCAGCAGTTTAACGTTCGGTCAGCCCCAGCATTTT. Variable domain in full (rest from reference TRBV7-7 and TRBJ1-5): GAGVSQSPRYKVTKRGQDVTLRCDPISSHATLYWYQQALGQGPEFLTYFNYEAQPDKSGLPSDRFSAERPEGSISTLTIQRTEQRDSAMYRCASSLTFGQPQHFGDGTRLSIL.

This chain connects TRBV28 to TRBJ2-3; TRBD2 matches 7 bases. The CDR3 totals 16 residues. Germline CDR1 MDHEN, CDR2 SYDVKM. V was pared by 6 bases and J by 1 base, with 10 bases of the junction left unmatched. The CDR3 spells CASSPPGGWGTDTQYF. The CDR3 bases are TGTGCCAGCAGCCCTCCGGGGGGTTGGGGCACAGATACGCAGTATTTT.

The chain couples TRBV6-5 to TRBJ1-2; TRBD1 aligns across 9 bases. Germline V gives CDR1 MNHEY, CDR2 SVGAGI. Germline trimming cut 6 bases from V and 5 bases from J; bases unmatched to any gene: 10. The CDR3 has 15 residues. This CDR3 is CASRPPGQGLYGYTF. The CDR3 DNA follows: TGTGCCAGCAGACCCCCGGGACAGGGTCTTTATGGCTACACCTTC.

The chain uses TRBV6-5 and TRBJ2-7, with TRBD1 identical over 7 bases. Per the germline V gene, CDR1 is MNHEY and CDR2 is SVGAGI. V dropped 6 bases and J dropped 5; count of bases not matched to a gene: 4. This CDR3 region has 12 residues. The CDR3 DNA reads TGTGCCAGCAGGGGGACAGTGGACGAGCAGTACTTC. As protein: CASRGTVDEQYF.

CDR3 sequence reads: CAVRKGAYEQYF. The CDR3 region has the DNA TGTGCCGTCAGAAAGGGGGCCTACGAGCAGTACTTC. This chain connects TRBV6-5 to TRBJ2-7, with D perhaps TRBD1 (6 bases). Germline V CDR1 and CDR2: MNHEY, SVGAGI. Trimming shortened V by 11 bases and J by 2 bases, and 13 bases separated the two germline ends. This CDR3 is 12 amino acids long.

The chain is built from TRBV5-4 and TRBJ1-3; perhaps TRBD1 as D (5 bases). CDR1 SGHNT and CDR2 YYREEE come from the germline V gene (reference sequence). The V gene lost 0 bases and the J gene lost 4 bases, with 11 bases spanning the gap. The CDR3 runs 15 residues. The CDR3 region is CASSLGQGLGNTIYF. The CDR3 DNA is TGTGCCAGCAGCTTGGGGCAGGGACTAGGAAACACCATATATTTT.

The chain carries TRBV2 and TRBJ2-3, with 8 positions matching TRBD1. The germline V gene has CDR1 SNHLY and CDR2 FYNNEI. This CDR3 is 19 amino acids long. The junction had 19 bases not matched to a gene; V was cut back by 6 bases and J by 2 bases. CDR3 amino acids: CASRQPGQELFWITDTQYF. In DNA form, the CDR3 reads TGTGCCAGCAGGCAGCCGGGACAGGAGCTCTTCTGGATCACAGATACGCAGTATTTT.

The chain employs TRBV7-9 and TRBJ1-6, with 7 bases lining up with TRBD1. The CDR3 is 14 amino acids. The germline CDR1 and CDR2 sequences are SEHNR and FQNEAQ (reference sequence). V shed 6 bases, J shed 5 bases, and the junction held 4 bases outside the gene matches. CDR3 DNA: TGTGCCAGCAGTGACAGGGTGGATAATTCACCCCTCCACTTT. Translated: CASSDRVDNSPLHF.

The rearrangement links TRBV7-9 to TRBJ2-7; TRBD1 agrees at 7 bases. Looked up from germline, CDR1 is SEHNR and CDR2 is FQNEAQ (reference sequence). The CDR3 length is 14 residues. Unmatched junction bases numbered 3, after V lost 1 base and J lost 3 bases. Here the CDR3 DNA reads TGTGCCAGCAGCTTAGGTCAGGGGGACTACGAGCAGTACTTC. This encodes CASSLGQGDYEQYF. Full variable domain (outside the CDR3, taken from reference TRBV7-9 and TRBJ2-7): DTGVSQNPRHKITKRGQNVTFRCDPISEHNRLYWYRQTLGQGPEFLTYFQNEAQLEKSRLLSDRFSAERPKGSFSTLEIQRTEQGDSAMYLCASSLGQGDYEQYFGPGTRLTVT.

V gene TRBV2 combines with J gene TRBJ2-7; 9 bases are shared with TRBD1. V trimming: 8 bases; J trimming: 3 bases; junction bases outside the gene matches: 2. The germline V gene encodes CDR1 SNHLY and CDR2 FYNNEI. The CDR3 spans 12 residues. CDR3 sequence (DNA): TGTGCCAGCGGACAGGGGATCTACGAGCAGTACTTC. Protein product: CASGQGIYEQYF.

The V call is TRBV28, the J call TRBJ1-3; 8 nucleotides align to TRBD1. The J segment lost 3 bases and the V segment lost 6 bases, leaving 13 bases of the junction unmatched. The CDR3 length is 17 residues. Germline assignment: CDR1 MDHEN and CDR2 SYDVKM. The CDR3 loop is CASSYGAGGDLGNTIYF. The CDR3 nucleotides read TGTGCCAGCAGCTATGGAGCAGGGGGCGACCTTGGAAACACCATATATTTT.

V and J are TRBV5-1 and TRBJ2-5; perhaps TRBD1 as D (6 bases). This CDR3 has 15 residues. Germline CDR1 SGHRS, CDR2 YFSETQ. Trimming stripped 4 bases from V and 3 bases from J, with 16 bases between. CDR3 DNA: TGCGCCAGCAGCACGGGACACGGAAGGGAAGAGACCCAGTACTTC. Translating gives CASSTGHGREETQYF.

V and J are TRBV6-2 or TRBV6-3 and TRBJ2-4; 9 bases fit TRBD1. Germline lookup yields CDR1 MNHEY and CDR2 SVGEGT. The CDR3 sequence is 15 residues long. V lost 2 bases to trimming and J lost 6 bases; unmatched junction nucleotides: 5. CDR3 amino acids: CASSYGGQGGNIQYF. The CDR3, as DNA: TGTGCCAGCAGTTACGGGGGACAGGGTGGAAACATTCAGTACTTC.

J is TRBJ2-7 and V is TRBV11-2, with 9 bases aligning to TRBD2. There are 15 residues in the CDR3. The germline V gene encodes CDR1 SGHAT and CDR2 FQNNGV. V trimming: 3 bases; J trimming: 9 bases; junction bases outside the gene matches: 12. The CDR3 DNA is TGTGCCAGCAGCTTCCCGGGACTAGCCCTCGAATGGCAGTACTTC. It specifies CASSFPGLALEWQYF.

This clone was observed a single time. The gene calls are TRBV19 and TRBJ1-6; D is uncertain. This CDR3 contains 16 residues. Germline V lookup: CDR1 LNHDA, CDR2 SQIVND (reference sequence). The germline V and J ends were trimmed by 3 bases and 7 bases, with 16 bases remaining between them. CDR3 amino acids: CASSISAKSGNSPLHF. The CDR3 DNA sequence: TGTGCCAGTAGTATTTCTGCAAAATCGGGGAATTCACCCCTCCACTTT.

The rearrangement links TRBV12-3 or TRBV12-4 to TRBJ2-7; D not resolved. The CDR3 length is 11 residues. V lost 4 bases, J lost 3 bases, and 4 bases lay in between. CDR3 bases: TGTGCCAGCAGTTACGGCTACGAGCAGTACTTC. Translating gives CASSYGYEQYF.

V and J are TRBV27 and TRBJ2-6; D is unclear. The CDR3 contains 15 residues. Germline V CDR1 and CDR2: MNHEY, SMNVEV (reference sequence). Trimming took 3 bases from V and 0 from J, leaving 6 bases between them. The CDR3 loop reads CASSFSGSGANVLTF. In DNA form, the CDR3 reads TGTGCCAGCAGTTTTAGTGGCTCTGGGGCCAACGTCCTGACTTTC. Full variable domain (remainder filled in from reference TRBV27 and TRBJ2-6): EAQVTQNPRYLITVTGKKLTVTCSQNMNHEYMSWYRQDPGLGLRQIYYSMNVEVTDKGDVPEGYKVSRKEKRNFPLILESPSPNQTSLYFCASSFSGSGANVLTFGAGSRLTVL.

This rearrangement joins TRBV10-1 to TRBJ1-5; 8 positions agree with TRBD1. This CDR3 has 15 amino acids. Germline lookup yields CDR1 WNHNN and CDR2 SYGVQD (reference sequence). V lost 0 bases and J lost 6; bases outside the gene matches: 4. The CDR3 region is CASSESTGGGQPQHF. CDR3 sequence (DNA): TGCGCCAGCAGTGAGTCTACAGGGGGAGGTCAGCCCCAGCATTTT.